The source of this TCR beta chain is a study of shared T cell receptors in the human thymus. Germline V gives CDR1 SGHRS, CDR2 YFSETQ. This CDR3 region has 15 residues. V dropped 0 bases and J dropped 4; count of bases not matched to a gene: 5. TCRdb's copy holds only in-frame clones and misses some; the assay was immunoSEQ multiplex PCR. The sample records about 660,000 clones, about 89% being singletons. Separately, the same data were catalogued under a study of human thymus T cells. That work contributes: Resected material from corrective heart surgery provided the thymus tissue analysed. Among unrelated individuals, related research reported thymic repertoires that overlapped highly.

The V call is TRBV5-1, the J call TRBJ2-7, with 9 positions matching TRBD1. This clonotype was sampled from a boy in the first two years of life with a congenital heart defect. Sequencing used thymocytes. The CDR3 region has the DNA TGCGCCAGCAGCTTGGTTCCGGGACAGGGATACGAGCAGTACTTC. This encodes CASSLVPGQGYEQYF.